Detailed here is one T cell receptor (beta chain). Profiled with immunoSEQ multiplex PCR; TCRdb holds only in-frame clones, not every one. The sample shows approximately 110,000 clones, roughly nine tenths of them seen only once. This entry is derived from a study of T cell responses to AZD1222 COVID-19 vaccine. CDR3 length: 13 amino acids. Germline CDR1 and CDR2: MNHEY and SVGAGI. Trimming left V 5 bases short and J 3 bases short, with 11 bases between. This receptor was taken from an adult in good health. The material sequenced was peripheral blood, taken on day 0 of AZD1222 vaccination. The V and J genes are TRBV6-5 and TRBJ2-7, with D unresolved. CDR3 DNA sequence: TGTGCCAGCAGTCTCACTCGTGACTACGAGCAGTACTTC. It encodes CASSLTRDYEQYF.